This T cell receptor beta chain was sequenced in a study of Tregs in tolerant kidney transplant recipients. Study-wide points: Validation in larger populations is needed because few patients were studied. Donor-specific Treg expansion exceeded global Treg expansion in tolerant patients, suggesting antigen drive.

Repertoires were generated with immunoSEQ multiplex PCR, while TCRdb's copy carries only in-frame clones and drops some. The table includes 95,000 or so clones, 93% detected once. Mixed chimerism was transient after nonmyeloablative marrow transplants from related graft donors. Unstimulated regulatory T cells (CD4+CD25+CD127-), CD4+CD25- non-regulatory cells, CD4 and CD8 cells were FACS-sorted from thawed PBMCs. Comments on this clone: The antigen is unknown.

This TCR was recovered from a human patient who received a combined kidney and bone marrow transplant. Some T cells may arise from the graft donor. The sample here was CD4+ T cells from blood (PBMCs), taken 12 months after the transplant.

Here the CDR3 DNA reads TGTGCCAGCAGTGACTCGATTAGGACTAGCGGGCTCACAGATACGCAGTATTTT. Its protein product is CASSDSIRTSGLTDTQYF. This rearrangement joins TRBV6-4 to TRBJ2-3; 11 nucleotides agree with TRBD2. The CDR3 length is 18 residues. Germline CDR1 and CDR2: MRHNA and SNTAGT. Trimming removed 0 bases from V and 2 bases from J; junction bases left unmatched: 7.